A single sample gave rise to the 21 T cell receptor beta chains below, sequenced in a study of blood T cell repertoires in COVID-19. Libraries were prepared by immunoSEQ multiplex PCR; TCRdb keeps only in-frame clonotypes and omits some of them. Of approximately 180,000 clones listed, 75% to 90% are singletons. Sample: peripheral blood. The receptor source for this set is a man aged 55-75 years with acute or convalescent COVID-19.

This sequence joins TRBV29-1 and TRBJ2-2; TRBD1 matches 7 bases. This CDR3 comprises 13 residues. Looked up from germline, CDR1 is SQVTM and CDR2 is ANQGSEA. V was pared by 8 bases and J by 4 bases, with 7 bases of the junction left unmatched. The CDR3 DNA reads as TGCAGCAACCGGGACAGACTCACCGGGGAGCTGTTTTTT. Protein: CSNRDRLTGELFF.

This rearrangement joins TRBV20-1 to TRBJ2-7; D is possibly TRBD1 (5 bases). Germline values: CDR1 DFQATT, CDR2 SNEGSKA (reference sequence). CDR3 size: 11 residues. With 7 bases removed from V and 1 base from J, the gap between germline ends came to 8 bases. CDR3 nucleotides: TGCAGTGTTACAGGTTCCTACGAGCAGTACTTC. Its protein product is CSVTGSYEQYF.

V gene TRBV2 combines with J gene TRBJ2-7; D unclear. Germline V lookup: CDR1 SNHLY, CDR2 FYNNEI. CDR3 length: 12 residues. V was trimmed by 3 bases and J by 3 bases, leaving 6 bases between them. The CDR3, as DNA: TGTGCCAGCAGTGATAACAACTACGAGCAGTACTTC. It is translated as CASSDNNYEQYF.

The chain has TRBV6-5 and TRBJ2-1; 8 bases match TRBD2. The CDR3 has 15 residues. The germline V gene encodes CDR1 MNHEY and CDR2 SVGAGI. The V and J ends lost 5 bases and 4 bases, in that order; junction bases with no gene match: 7. DNA for the CDR3: TGTGCCAGCAGTCCCGGGGGGACTAGGTACAATGAGCAGTTCTTC. It codes for CASSPGGTRYNEQFF.

The chain carries TRBV6-5 and TRBJ2-5; D unclear. The CDR3 consists of 14 residues. The germline V and J ends were trimmed by 0 bases and 1 base, with 6 bases remaining between them. Looked up from germline, CDR1 is MNHEY and CDR2 is SVGAGI. The CDR3 nucleotides read TGTGCCAGCAGTTACTCCGGAGTCCAAGAGACCCAGTACTTC. Translating it yields CASSYSGVQETQYF.

V usage is TRBV5-6 and J usage is TRBJ2-2; 10 bases are shared with TRBD2. CDR3 size: 16 residues. V lost 1 base and J lost 5; bases outside the gene matches: 5. Germline values: CDR1 SGHDT, CDR2 YYEEEE. The CDR3 loop is CASSLLGTSETGELFF. In DNA, the CDR3 is TGTGCCAGCAGCTTGCTCGGGACTAGCGAAACCGGGGAGCTGTTTTTT.

This chain connects TRBV7-3 to TRBJ2-3, with 9 bases identical to TRBD1. Per the germline V gene, CDR1 is SGHTA and CDR2 is FQGTGA. The CDR3 loop spans 17 amino acids. The ends lost 2 bases at V and 0 bases at J; junction bases unmatched: 6. CDR3 residues: CASSLFGTGSSTDTQYF. CDR3 DNA sequence: TGTGCCAGCAGCTTATTTGGGACAGGGAGTAGCACAGATACGCAGTATTTT.

The rearrangement joins TRBV28 to TRBJ1-4; no clear D. CDR1 and CDR2 from the germline V gene are MDHEN and SYDVKM. This CDR3 is 12 amino acids long. V was clipped by 6 bases and J by 2 bases, with 4 bases between them. The CDR3 sequence: CASRQTNEKLFF. In nucleotides, the CDR3 is TGTGCCAGCAGACAGACTAATGAAAAACTGTTTTTT.

V usage is TRBV7-6 and J usage is TRBJ1-1, with TRBD1 matching 7 bases. V dropped 2 bases and J dropped 10; count of bases not matched to a gene: 7. The CDR3 has 13 amino acids. In germline, CDR1 is SGHVS, CDR2 FNYEAQ. CDR3 coding DNA: TGTGCCAGCAGCTTAACAGGGGTCGGACCAGCTTTCTTT. It yields the protein CASSLTGVGPAFF.

The CDR3 protein is CASSFLQGTGNQPQHF. In nucleotides, the CDR3 is TGTGCCAGCAGCTTCCTACAGGGGACCGGCAATCAGCCCCAGCATTTT. This chain joins TRBV7-2 and TRBJ1-5; 7 bases fit TRBD1. Germline-derived CDR1 and CDR2 are SGHTA and FQGNSA. V lost 3 bases to trimming and J lost 2 bases; unmatched junction nucleotides: 7. This CDR3 spans 16 amino acids.

The rearrangement joins TRBV5-1 to TRBJ2-5, with 11 bases fitting TRBD2. CDR1 and CDR2 (germline): SGHRS, YFSETQ. The CDR3 loop spans 15 amino acids. V was clipped by 3 bases and J by 5 bases; unmatched bases: 6. In DNA form, the CDR3 reads TGCGCCAGCAGCTACGGACTAGCGGGCAGTGAGACCCAGTACTTC. This codes for CASSYGLAGSETQYF.

The CDR3 is CAIRAVDSAYEQYF. CDR3 DNA sequence: TGTGCCATCAGGGCAGTGGACAGTGCCTACGAGCAGTACTTC. This sequence joins TRBV10-3 and TRBJ2-7, with D possibly being TRBD1 (6 bases). The V end lost 6 bases, the J end lost 2 bases, and 14 bases lay between the germline ends. Per the germline V gene, CDR1 is ENHRY and CDR2 is SYGVKD. This CDR3 has 14 residues.

V gene TRBV9 combines with J gene TRBJ2-5; D remains unclear. Per germline, CDR1 SGDLS and CDR2 YYNGEE. V lost 1 base to trimming and J lost 2 bases, with 9 bases between them. The CDR3 has 14 residues. The CDR3 here is CASSVSTEQETQYF. The CDR3 region has the DNA TGTGCCAGCAGCGTAAGTACAGAACAAGAGACCCAGTACTTC.

The chain recombines TRBV3-1 (or the pseudogene TRBV3-2) with TRBJ2-7, with 9 bases identical to TRBD2. J was trimmed by 4 bases and V by 1 base; bases with no gene match: 8. Germline CDR1 reads LGHDT; CDR2 reads YNNKEL (reference sequence). The CDR3 is made up of 16 amino acids. For the CDR3, the DNA is TGTGCCAGCAGCCAAGCAAATAGCGGGAGATCGTACGAGCAGTACTTC. Amino acids: CASSQANSGRSYEQYF.

The rearrangement joins TRBV7-9 to TRBJ2-7, with unresolved D. The germline V gene encodes CDR1 SEHNR and CDR2 FQNEAQ (reference sequence). The CDR3 covers 11 residues. Trimming left V 5 bases short and J 5 bases short, with 7 bases between. CDR3: CASSHRDEQYF. The CDR3 bases are TGTGCCAGCAGCCACCGCGACGAGCAGTACTTC. Looking up the rest from reference TRBV7-9 and TRBJ2-7 gives the full variable domain: DTGVSQNPRHKITKRGQNVTFRCDPISEHNRLYWYRQTLGQGPEFLTYFQNEAQLEKSRLLSDRFSAERPKGSFSTLEIQRTEQGDSAMYLCASSHRDEQYFGPGTRLTVT.

The chain recombines TRBV2 with TRBJ2-1; TRBD2 matches at 13 bases. The V and J ends lost 0 bases and 0 bases, in that order; junction bases with no gene match: 8. This CDR3 spans 20 amino acids. Per the germline V gene, CDR1 is SNHLY and CDR2 is FYNNEI. The CDR3 loop is CASSEATGTSGMSSYNEQFF. The DNA for the CDR3 is TGTGCCAGCAGTGAAGCCACCGGGACTAGCGGGATGAGCTCCTACAATGAGCAGTTCTTC.

V gene TRBV7-9 combines with J gene TRBJ1-1; D is possibly TRBD1 (6 bases). The V gene lost 5 bases and the J gene lost 3 bases, with 16 bases spanning the gap. CDR1 is SEHNR, CDR2 FQNEAQ, per germline (reference sequence). The CDR3 contains 15 residues. The CDR3 nucleotides read TGTGCCAGCAGCCTAGATGACAGGATTTACACTGAAGCTTTCTTT. Translating it yields CASSLDDRIYTEAFF.

The gene calls are TRBV6-2 or TRBV6-3 and TRBJ2-3; D uncertain. There are 15 residues in the CDR3. Trimming left V 1 base short and J 0 bases short, with 8 bases between. Germline-derived CDR1 and CDR2 are MNHEY and SVGEGT. CDR3 sequence: CASSYLSASTDTQYF. In DNA, the CDR3 is TGTGCCAGCAGTTACTTAAGCGCGAGCACAGATACGCAGTATTTT.

The chain's CDR3 is CASSPRGATDTQYF. DNA for the CDR3: TGCGCCAGCAGCCCGCGGGGGGCCACAGATACGCAGTATTTT. The chain links TRBV4-1 to TRBJ2-3; 8 nucleotides align to TRBD2. The CDR3 has 14 residues. V shed 4 bases, J shed 2 bases, and the junction held 2 bases outside the gene matches. Germline CDR1 is MGHRA and CDR2 is YSYEKL.

The chain is built from TRBV3-1 (or the pseudogene TRBV3-2) and TRBJ1-1; 7 nucleotides agree with TRBD1. From germline, CDR1 is LGHDT and CDR2 YNNKEL (reference sequence). Germline trimming cut 6 bases from V and 3 bases from J; bases unmatched to any gene: 7. This CDR3 is built from 14 residues. The CDR3 DNA sequence: TGTGCCAGCAGTAACAGGGGCGGGGACACTGAAGCTTTCTTT. This encodes CASSNRGGDTEAFF.

Points on this clone: One junction end does not reproduce the germline sequence, and a read error may be involved. The chain couples TRBV7-8 to TRBJ1-1; D unresolved. Per the germline V gene, CDR1 is SGHVS and CDR2 is FQNEAQ. CDR3 length: 12 residues. CDR3: CASSSTGSTAAF. DNA for the CDR3: TGTGCCAGCAGCTCAACGGGGTCCACAGCCGCTTTT.